Each of the 9 T cell receptor beta chains below was sequenced from the same sample in a study of neurological immune-mediated disorders. TCRdb ran MiXCR on the 5' RACE reads and lists one entry per CDR3 protein. The sample has over 35,000 distinct CDR3 sequences, 2.5% seen once; the top ten hold 10% to 15%. The sequenced material came from PBMCs. These receptors all come from a man aged 25-40 years with multiple sclerosis.

This clonotype was found many times. This rearrangement joins TRBV12-3 or TRBV12-4 to TRBJ1-3; TRBD1 aligns across 7 bases. V shed 8 bases and J 4 bases; nucleotides not matched to a gene: 14. The CDR3 runs 16 residues. DNA for the CDR3: TGTGCCAGCCCCCGGGGCCGGGGGACAGAGGGAAACACCATATATTTT. Translating gives CASPRGRGTEGNTIYF.

This clonotype occurred many times. The genes are TRBV20-1 and TRBJ2-3; 8 bases map to TRBD2. Germline assignment: CDR1 DFQATT and CDR2 SNEGSKA (reference sequence). The CDR3 consists of 15 residues. J was trimmed by 4 bases and V by 5 bases; bases with no gene match: 11. The CDR3: CSASLGLVFPDTQYF. The CDR3 coding sequence is TGCAGTGCTTCCCTGGGACTAGTATTTCCAGATACGCAGTATTTT.

There are many counts of this clonotype. J is TRBJ1-6 and V is TRBV5-1; no reliable D call. The CDR3 runs to 16 residues. CDR1 and CDR2 from the germline V gene are SGHRS and YFSETQ. Trimming removed 0 bases from V and 5 bases from J, with 12 bases in between. CDR3 amino acids: CASSLVGFPDNSPLHF. CDR3 nucleotide sequence: TGCGCCAGCAGCTTGGTGGGGTTTCCAGATAATTCACCCCTCCACTTT.

The table lists this clonotype with many counts. In DNA, the CDR3 is TGCAGTGCTCTAGGGGTGGATGGCTACACCTTC. Protein: CSALGVDGYTF. The J gene is TRBJ1-2, the V gene TRBV20-1, with D perhaps matching TRBD1 (5 bases). V was clipped by 5 bases and J by 6 bases, with 10 bases between them. This CDR3 region has 11 residues. CDR1 is DFQATT, CDR2 SNEGSKA, per germline (reference sequence).

This clonotype showed up many times. The rearrangement links TRBV20-1 to TRBJ2-7, with D possibly called TRBD1 or TRBD2 (5 bases each). CDR3 size: 13 residues. Trimming removed 5 bases from V and 4 bases from J, with 15 bases in between. CDR1 and CDR2 from the germline V gene are DFQATT and SNEGSKA (reference sequence). The DNA of the CDR3 is TGCAGTGCTCTCGCACAGGCGGGTTACGAGCAGTACTTC. It translates to CSALAQAGYEQYF.

This clonotype was detected many times. This sequence joins TRBV12-3 or TRBV12-4 and TRBJ2-3; TRBD1 aligns across 9 bases. V dropped 7 bases and J dropped 2; count of bases not matched to a gene: 13. This CDR3 is built from 17 residues. The CDR3 region has the DNA TGTGCCAGCATTGGAAGCGGGGACAGGGCCTTCACAGATACGCAGTATTTT. Residues: CASIGSGDRAFTDTQYF.

This clonotype was counted at least ten times. The chain has TRBV7-2 and TRBJ1-1; perhaps TRBD1 as D (6 bases). The germline V gene has CDR1 SGHTA and CDR2 FQGNSA. The germline V and J ends were trimmed by 8 bases and 3 bases, with 13 bases remaining between them. This CDR3 contains 13 residues. CDR3 coding DNA: TGTGCCAGCGCACAGGGTTCTTACACTGAAGCTTTCTTT. Residues: CASAQGSYTEAFF.

This clonotype showed up many times. The J gene is TRBJ2-4, the V gene TRBV20-1; TRBD1 or TRBD2 may be the D gene (5 bases each). Germline CDR1 DFQATT, CDR2 SNEGSKA (reference sequence). The CDR3 is made up of 16 amino acids. Trimming took off 6 bases at V and 1 base at J, with 19 bases between the two ends. The CDR3 spells CSAEARVGVAKNIQYF. The CDR3 nucleotides are TGCAGTGCGGAAGCTCGGGTGGGGGTGGCCAAAAACATTCAGTACTTC.

This clonotype was counted at least ten times. The V call is TRBV3-1, the J call TRBJ1-4; 9 bases are a match to TRBD1. This CDR3 region has 13 residues. Looked up from germline, CDR1 is LGHDT and CDR2 is YNNKEL (reference sequence). The V segment lost 1 base and the J segment 10 bases; nucleotides outside the gene matches: 1. The DNA for the CDR3 is TGTGCCAGCAGCCAAGGGACAGGGGTAAAACTGTTTTTT. Translated: CASSQGTGVKLFF.